This T cell receptor beta chain came from a study of early T cells in non-severe SARS-CoV-2 infection. In the study overall: Chains from this unsorted whole-blood bulk RNA could not be paired.

This clonotype was observed a handful of times. Antigen specificity is unknown. The length of the CDR3 is 14 residues. Trimming pared 5 bases from V and 4 bases from J, leaving 14 bases between. Unique molecular identifiers (one per individual cDNA molecule) were attached. In TCRdb, the 5' RACE reads were re-called with MiXCR into one record per CDR3 protein. Here the sample spans 35,000 to 40,000 distinct CDR3 sequences, 5% to 6% being singletons. Regarding the study as a whole: Reliance on VDJdb matching favored anti-spike CD8 responses; private and CD4 specificities were missed.

This sequence originates from an adult who was a healthcare worker with PCR-confirmed SARS-CoV-2 infection or an uninfected control (not recorded which). The chain links TRBV12-3 or TRBV12-4 to TRBJ1-2; D ambiguous. What was sequenced was whole blood. Here the CDR3 DNA reads TGTGCCAGCAGTCCGCAGGTGGTAGGCTATGGCTACACCTTC. Translating gives CASSPQVVGYGYTF.